This T cell receptor beta chain emerged from a study of shared clonotypes between healthy human individuals. Looking at the study overall: Donors were a couple of women and three men aged 18 to 49. Study outcomes and limitations: In this cohort, only blood was sampled, and tissue repertoires likely differ. Larger richness was generally estimated for naive than memory subsets.

To note about this clone: The antigen remains undetermined.

CDR3 length: 18 residues. CDR1 is SNHLY, CDR2 FYNNEI, per germline. V was clipped by 1 base and J by 1 base; unmatched bases: 3. TCRdb's copy holds only in-frame clones and misses some; the assay was immunoSEQ multiplex PCR. Here the sample spans 110,000 or so clones, about 67% being singletons. Material for sequencing was memory CD8+ T cells sorted from blood. Described subset: CD45RO+ cells pooled with CCR7-negative TemRA cells. This sequence originates from a woman in her 30s in good health. This chain connects TRBV2 to TRBJ2-1; 14 bases are a match to TRBD2. Written as DNA, the CDR3 is TGTGCCAGCAGTGAAGAGGGACTAGCGGGAGAATCCTACAATGAGCAGTTCTTC. Translated: CASSEEGLAGESYNEQFF. Full variable domain (missing parts from reference TRBV2 and TRBJ2-1): EPEVTQTPSHQVTQMGQEVILRCVPISNHLYFYWYRQILGQKVEFLVSFYNNEISEKSEIFDDQFSVERPDGSNFTLKIRSTKLEDSAMYFCASSEEGLAGESYNEQFFGPGTRLTVL.